This TCR beta chain was sequenced during a study of blood T cell repertoires in COVID-19. Overall study: COVID-19 samples from acute and convalescent phases originated in the United States, Italy and Spain. Sources were T cells, B-cell-depleted T cells, or PBMCs; the material itself was cDNA or gDNA.

The V end was cut by 5 bases, the J end by 1 base, with 5 bases between. This CDR3 has 12 amino acids. The germline gives CDR1 SNHLY, CDR2 FYNNEI. This clone was found a few times. In the original processing: It was from reference gene primer amplification that nucleated cell counts were estimated. Clones were sequenced by immunoSEQ multiplex PCR, and TCRdb holds only the in-frame ones, with some missing. V, J and clone size were drawn from that table, and D and trimming were deduced from the DNA. The sample has more than 65,000 clones, around three quarters seen once; the top ten hold more than 15%. Material for sequencing was peripheral blood. The sequence derives from a man aged 60-69 years with acute or convalescent COVID-19. The chain links TRBV2 to TRBJ2-5, with unresolved D. The CDR3 here is CASSYSQETQYF. CDR3 bases: TGTGCCAGCAGTTACAGCCAAGAGACCCAGTACTTC.